A selection of T cell receptor beta chains follows, all from one sample in a study of cytomegalovirus exposure and HLA in healthy donors. Sequencing was performed with immunoSEQ multiplex PCR; in TCRdb, only in-frame clones are kept and a portion is missing. The table shows 150,000 or so clones, with around 80% occurring only once. The specimen sequenced was PBMCs. The receptors derive from a woman aged 50 to 60 in good health and CMV-seropositive. Each CDR3 is given with its conserved first and last residue.

len	v_gene	j_gene	CDR3aa
17	TRBV14	TRBJ2-2	CASSQRFQQGYIGEPFF
14	TRBV5-1	TRBJ2-1	CASSLLAGNSEQFF
14	TRBV6-5	TRBJ2-1	CASSSGGGVNEQFF
17	TRBV15	TRBJ1-2	CATSIPVEEGANYGYTF
14	TRBV6-5	TRBJ1-1	CASRNGDRNTEAFF
14	TRBV7-2	.	CASSPGLVGYEQYF
13	TRBV29-1	TRBJ1-1	CSVESHMNTEAFF
15	TRBV19	TRBJ2-5	CASSSSSLGGETQYF
12	TRBV29-1	TRBJ2-1	CSSQEKDNEQFF
15	TRBV11-2	TRBJ2-2	CASSLWLKNTGELFF
15	TRBV4-2	TRBJ1-2	CASSQASGQEHGYTF
14	TRBV19	TRBJ2-2	CASTPGRDTGELFF
14	TRBV4-3	TRBJ2-7	CASSQDAGYGEQYF
16	TRBV11-3	TRBJ2-3	CASSLGPGQGTDTQYF
12	TRBV29-1	TRBJ1-2	CSGGQGNYGYTF
17	TRBV9	TRBJ2-1	CASSVVGQGASYNEQFF
13	TRBV4-3	TRBJ2-3	CASSHSAGDTQYF
15	TRBV7-2	TRBJ1-1	CASSLYHTLNTEAFF
17	TRBV4-1	TRBJ2-3	CASRIGTSGSIADTQYF
15	TRBV7-9	TRBJ2-3	CASSFSGRGADTQYF
14	TRBV11-2	TRBJ2-1	CASSLFGGGREQFF
14	TRBV2	TRBJ1-2	CASSETWITYGYTF
13	TRBV27	TRBJ2-7	CASLTGGLVEQYF
13	TRBV28	TRBJ2-7	CTSCGASSYEQYF
15	TRBV18	TRBJ1-6	CASPPDRGDNSPLHF
13	TRBV9	TRBJ1-1	CASSFRIRDEAFF
12	TRBV25-1	TRBJ1-2	CASSEYEGTVTF
13	TRBV5-1	TRBJ2-5	CASSLRDQETQYF